This T cell receptor beta chain was sequenced in a study of blood T cell repertoires in COVID-19. Trimming removed 11 bases at V and 10 bases at J, with 18 bases between. Per the germline V gene, CDR1 is ENHRY and CDR2 is SYGVKD. The CDR3 has 13 amino acids. Sequenced by immunoSEQ multiplex PCR; TCRdb stores in-frame clones only, minus some. The table records about 160,000 clones, about four fifths of them present only once. Sequenced input: peripheral blood. J is TRBJ1-6 and V is TRBV10-3; possibly TRBD1 for D (6 bases). The receptor's source is a man aged 60-69 years with active or convalescent COVID-19. CDR3 residues: CASQVGGQSPLHF. CDR3 sequence (DNA): TGTGCCTCCCAGGTGGGGGGGCAATCACCCCTCCACTTT.